This TCR beta chain derives from a study of shared clonotypes between healthy human individuals. Broader study findings: Clonotype sharing levels among donors were expected to vary with sequencing depth. Naive CD4 clonotype sharing across several donors was 4% to 5%.

The study ran the assay at deep level. Sequencing was performed with immunoSEQ multiplex PCR; in TCRdb, only in-frame clones are kept and a portion is missing. The sample records roughly 2,000,000 clones, about 95% being singletons. Naive CD8 cells comprised CD45RO-negative, CCR7-positively selected cells, excluding terminally differentiated effector memory CD45RA+ cells. V was pared by 0 bases and J by 9 bases, with 6 bases of the junction left unmatched. Germline V CDR1 and CDR2: SGHRS, YFSETQ. The length of the CDR3 is 16 residues. Note on this clone: Its antigen is as yet unknown.

The origin of this receptor is a man between 18 and 29 years old in good health. Sequences were obtained from naive CD8+ T cells sorted from blood. The J gene is TRBJ2-1, the V gene TRBV5-1; TRBD2 matches 13 bases. CDR3 nucleotides: TGCGCCAGCAGCTTGGCCGGGACTAGCGGGAACGGTGAGCAGTTCTTC. Translation: CASSLAGTSGNGEQFF.